The sequence of this TCR beta chain was determined in a study of blood T cells in healthy people across ages. The germline V gene has CDR1 SGHRS and CDR2 YFSETQ. This CDR3 comprises 16 residues. Deletions cut 4 bases from V and 9 bases from J, with 26 bases between. This clonotype has only a few counts. With a J-beta primer mix and a sample-barcoded 5' primer, a second PCR ran 7 to 11 cycles. MiXCR, applied by TCRdb to the 5' RACE reads, yields one record per CDR3 protein. This table holds around 500,000 distinct CDR3 sequences, approximately 26% found once. The same data also went into a second study, on T cells of mothers and their children.

The chain joins TRBV5-1 to TRBJ2-7; possibly TRBD1 for D (6 bases). The sample taken for sequencing was blood. This TCR came from a boy between 2 and 15 years old in good health. CDR3 in amino acids: CASSMRKIPTGATQYF. The CDR3, as DNA: TGCGCCAGCAGCATGAGGAAGATCCCGACAGGCGCAACGCAGTACTTC. The complete variable domain, with remaining parts taken from reference TRBV5-1 and TRBJ2-7, reads KAGVTQTPRYLIKTRGQQVTLSCSPISGHRSVSWYQQTPGQGLQFLFEYFSETQRNKGNFPGRFSGRQFSNSRSEMNVSTLELGDSALYLCASSMRKIPTGATQYFGPGTRLTVT.